This entry features one TCR beta chain sequence. The antigen is unknown. The table came from immunoSEQ multiplex PCR; TCRdb's copy has only in-frame clones and leaves some out. The sample contains fewer than 55,000 clones, more than 70% of which appear only once. The data derive from a study of PD-1 blockade in classical Hodgkin lymphoma. Study overall: The study gave patients nivolumab 3 mg/kg intravenously every 2 weeks. Study results and caveats: CD4+ TCR diversity, unlike CD8+, rose significantly by C4D1. The baseline diversity of complete responders showed similarity to that of newly diagnosed patients.

Time point here: cycle 4 day 1 (C4D1), after 6 weeks of nivolumab. Every single patient, without exception, relapsed after autologous stem cell transplantation, and brentuximab vedotin exposure varied. This TCR was recovered from a human donor with classical Hodgkin lymphoma. The specimen was peripheral blood mononuclear cells (PBMCs), collected before the fourth cycle of nivolumab.

CDR3: CASSSLAGNTGELFF. DNA of the CDR3: TGTGCCAGCAGCTCACTAGCGGGGAACACCGGGGAGCTGTTTTTT. The chain has TRBV5-6 and TRBJ2-2, with 9 nucleotides matching TRBD2. The CDR3 totals 15 residues. The V gene's germline CDR1 is SGHDT and CDR2 YYEEEE. The ends lost 3 bases at V and 1 base at J; junction bases unmatched: 1.